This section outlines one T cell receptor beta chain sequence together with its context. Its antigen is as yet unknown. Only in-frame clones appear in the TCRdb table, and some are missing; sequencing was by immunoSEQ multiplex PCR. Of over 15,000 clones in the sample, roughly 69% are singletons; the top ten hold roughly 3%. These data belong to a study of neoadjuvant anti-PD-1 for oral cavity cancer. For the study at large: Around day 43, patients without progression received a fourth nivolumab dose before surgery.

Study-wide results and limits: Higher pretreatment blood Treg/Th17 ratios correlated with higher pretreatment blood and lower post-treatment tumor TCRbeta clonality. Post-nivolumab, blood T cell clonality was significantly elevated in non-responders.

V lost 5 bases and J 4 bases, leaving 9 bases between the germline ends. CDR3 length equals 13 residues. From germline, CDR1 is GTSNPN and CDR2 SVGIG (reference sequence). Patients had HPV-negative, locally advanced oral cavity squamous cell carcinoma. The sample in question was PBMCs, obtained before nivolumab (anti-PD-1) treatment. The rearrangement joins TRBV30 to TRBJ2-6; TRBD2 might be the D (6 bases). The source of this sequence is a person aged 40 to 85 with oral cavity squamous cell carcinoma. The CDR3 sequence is CAWGGAGANVLTF. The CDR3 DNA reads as TGTGCCTGGGGAGGGGCCGGGGCCAACGTCCTGACTTTC.